The 15 T cell receptor beta chains presented below share a single source sample, sequenced in a study of blood T cell repertoires in COVID-19. Sequencing used immunoSEQ multiplex PCR; TCRdb keeps in-frame clones, though not all of them. Among just over 300,000 clones, around 89% were seen once, and the ten largest hold approximately 9.8%. Sequencing used PBMCs or T cells enriched from blood (not recorded which). Receptors originate from a woman aged 40 to 49 who had recovered from COVID-19.

This chain uses TRBV7-9 with TRBJ2-5, with TRBD1 identical over 10 bases. Germline CDR1 is SEHNR and CDR2 is FQNEAQ (reference sequence). The CDR3 contains 14 residues. With 5 bases clipped from V and 5 bases from J, the junction kept 5 bases outside the gene matches. CDR3 DNA: TGTGCCAGCAGCACGGGACAGGGGAGGGAGACCCAGTACTTC. The encoded protein is CASSTGQGRETQYF.

The chain combines TRBV5-1 with TRBJ2-1; 9 bases are a match to TRBD2. Germline values: CDR1 SGHRS, CDR2 YFSETQ. With 4 bases clipped from V and 5 bases from J, the junction kept 10 bases outside the gene matches. The CDR3 is 16 residues long. The CDR3 spells CASSGLAGGPNNEQFF. The DNA of the CDR3 is TGCGCCAGCAGCGGGTTGGCGGGGGGGCCGAACAATGAGCAGTTCTTC. The full variable domain, in which reference TRBV5-1 and TRBJ2-1 provide the parts outside the CDR3, is KAGVTQTPRYLIKTRGQQVTLSCSPISGHRSVSWYQQTPGQGLQFLFEYFSETQRNKGNFPGRFSGRQFSNSRSEMNVSTLELGDSALYLCASSGLAGGPNNEQFFGPGTRLTVL.

DNA for the CDR3: TGTGCCAGCTCACCGAGCGCTGGAAATAATTCACCCCTCCACTTT. Translation: CASSPSAGNNSPLHF. This chain links TRBV18 with TRBJ1-6, with D unresolved. CDR1 is KGHSH, CDR2 LQKENI, per germline. Trimming cost V 3 bases and J 5 bases, with 11 bases left between them. This CDR3 contains 15 residues.

The chain has TRBV7-2 and TRBJ2-7, with D perhaps TRBD1 (5 bases). V was clipped by 3 bases and J by 0 bases, with 9 bases between them. The CDR3 runs 14 residues. Germline V gene lookup returns CDR1 SGHTA and CDR2 FQGNSA. CDR3 sequence: CASSLDTGSYEQYF. The CDR3 DNA reads as TGTGCCAGCAGCTTGGACACTGGCTCCTACGAGCAGTACTTC.

The chain couples TRBV7-2 to TRBJ1-1; D not resolved. Trimming took 0 bases from V and 2 from J, leaving 7 bases between them. Per the germline V gene, CDR1 is SGHTA and CDR2 is FQGNSA. This CDR3 comprises 14 residues. DNA for the CDR3: TGTGCCAGCAGCTTAGCACACAGAAACACTGAAGCTTTCTTT. This gives the protein CASSLAHRNTEAFF.

The gene calls are TRBV13 and TRBJ1-1; the D gene is possibly TRBD1 (6 bases). V was shortened by 6 bases and J by 4 bases, with 12 bases between the two germline ends. Germline loops: CDR1 PRHDT, CDR2 FYEKMQ (reference sequence). The CDR3 is 13 amino acids. The CDR3 here is CASRTGRGTEAFF. The CDR3 DNA reads TGTGCCAGCAGAACAGGGAGGGGCACTGAAGCTTTCTTT.

This sequence joins TRBV7-8 and TRBJ1-5, with a weak D call TRBD1 (5 bases). This CDR3 comprises 15 residues. Trimming removed 6 bases from V and 4 bases from J, with 16 bases in between. Germline CDR1 reads SGHVS; CDR2 reads FQNEAQ. The CDR3 spells CASSLDGRGNQPQHF. The CDR3 bases are TGTGCCAGCAGTTTGGACGGTCGGGGGAATCAGCCCCAGCATTTT.

This chain joins TRBV5-1 and TRBJ1-3; possible D gene TRBD1, 5 bases. The germline gives CDR1 SGHRS, CDR2 YFSETQ. V was clipped by 2 bases and J by 8 bases, with 14 bases between them. This CDR3 is built from 14 residues. The chain's CDR3 is CASSLDRGTDTIYF. In DNA form, the CDR3 reads TGCGCCAGCAGCTTAGACCGGGGGACCGACACCATATATTTT.

This rearrangement joins TRBV4-2 to TRBJ2-5; possibly TRBD2 for D (6 bases). Germline lookup yields CDR1 LGHNA and CDR2 YNFKEQ. Trimming shortened V by 4 bases and J by 0 bases, and 12 bases separated the two germline ends. The CDR3 has 15 residues. CDR3 sequence (DNA): TGTGCCAGCAGCCGCTCCCGGGGGAACCAAGAGACCCAGTACTTC. Residues: CASSRSRGNQETQYF.

The V and J genes are TRBV24-1 and TRBJ2-2; 9 positions agree with TRBD1. CDR3 length: 15 residues. Germline trimming cut 3 bases from V and 2 bases from J; bases unmatched to any gene: 0. Germline V gene data show CDR1 as KGHDR and CDR2 as SFDVKD. DNA of the CDR3: TGTGCCACCAGTGATACAGGGGGCAACACCGGGGAGCTGTTTTTT. Translating it yields CATSDTGGNTGELFF.

This clone has only a few counts. This sequence joins TRBV29-1 and TRBJ1-1; the D is unclear. The CDR3 runs 13 residues. CDR1 is SQVTM and CDR2 is ANQGSEA in the germline V gene. V gave up 5 bases and J gave up 4 bases, with 14 bases separating them. CDR3 sequence (DNA): TGCAGCGTTTCCTCGACCTCGGGCACTGAAGCTTTCTTT. Translating gives CSVSSTSGTEAFF.

The V and J genes are TRBV7-2 and TRBJ2-3, with TRBD2 as a possible D gene (6 bases). The ends were cut back, 7 bases at V and 0 bases at J, with 14 bases in the middle. The germline gives CDR1 SGHTA, CDR2 FQGNSA. CDR3 length: 15 residues. The CDR3 region is CASNEAAGSTDTQYF. DNA for the CDR3: TGTGCCAGCAATGAGGCGGCGGGAAGCACAGATACGCAGTATTTT.

The V gene is TRBV19, the J gene TRBJ1-4; no clear D. The germline V gene has CDR1 LNHDA and CDR2 SQIVND (reference sequence). The CDR3 contains 13 residues. Between the trimmed V and J ends, which lost 5 bases and 4 bases, there was a span of 8 bases. CDR3 amino acids: CASSSVINEKLFF. CDR3 coding DNA: TGTGCCAGTAGTTCGGTGATTAATGAAAAACTGTTTTTT.

This clone was detected a few times. The chain employs TRBV7-2 and TRBJ1-1; perhaps TRBD1 as D (5 bases). CDR1 is SGHTA, CDR2 FQGNSA, per germline. V dropped 3 bases and J dropped 7 bases, with 15 bases sitting between them. The CDR3 is made up of 14 amino acids. In DNA form, the CDR3 reads TGTGCCAGCAGCTTGACAGCTCCTGGCCGTGAAGCTTTCTTT. Translating gives CASSLTAPGREAFF.

This rearrangement joins TRBV3-1 (or the pseudogene TRBV3-2) to TRBJ2-1; D is possibly TRBD1 (6 bases). V was pared by 4 bases and J by 0 bases, with 16 bases between. The germline gives CDR1 LGHDT, CDR2 YNNKEL (reference sequence). This CDR3 is built from 17 residues. The DNA of the CDR3 is TGTGCCAGCAGCCGCAAGACAGGACGGAGCTCCTACAATGAGCAGTTCTTC. Translated, it gives CASSRKTGRSSYNEQFF.